This T cell receptor (beta chain) was documented in a study of Ad26.COV2.S vaccination and SARS-CoV-2 variants. CDR3 length equals 13 residues. Germline V CDR1 and CDR2: GTSNPN, SVGIG (reference sequence). With 0 bases removed from V and 1 base from J, the gap between germline ends came to 4 bases. About this clone: The sample has other DNA sequences that encode this CDR3 too.

Treatment of the sample: roughly 18 received Ad26.COV2.S at low or high dose, single or two shots; several received placebo; per-sample allocation not given. Following the first vaccine or placebo injection, samples were taken on day 63. What was given as vaccine was an Ad26 vector encoding Wuhan-strain SARS-CoV-2 spike. TCRdb keeps only in-frame clones here, not all; method: immunoSEQ multiplex PCR. The sample holds 440,000 or so clones, 89% seen once. The receptor was derived from a person aged 18-65 years who received the Ad26.COV2.S COVID-19 vaccine or a placebo. Sample: peripheral blood, taken in a trial of Ad26.COV2.S vaccine versus placebo. The chain carries TRBV30 and TRBJ1-5, with no clear D. CDR3 amino acids: CAWSVRSNQPQHF. The CDR3 DNA reads as TGTGCCTGGAGTGTAAGGAGCAATCAGCCCCAGCATTTT.